What follows are 30 T cell receptor beta chains derived from one specimen sequenced in a study of technical replicates of blood from a handful of donors. Using immunoSEQ multiplex PCR, the repertoire was profiled, and TCRdb retains in-frame clones only, with some absent. The sample carries about 89,000 clones, just under 95% recorded once. The specimen was T cells isolated from PBMCs. These TCRs come from a human donor in good health.

This sequence joins TRBV6-6 and TRBJ1-2, with 8 bases that match TRBD1. CDR1 and CDR2 (germline): MNHNY, SVGAGI (reference sequence). This CDR3 comprises 15 residues. V dropped 6 bases and J dropped 1; count of bases not matched to a gene: 7. This CDR3 reads CASRFDRGGNYGYTF. CDR3 bases: TGTGCCAGCAGATTTGACAGGGGCGGTAACTATGGCTACACCTTC.

The rearrangement uses TRBV9 and TRBJ1-5, with 7 nucleotides matching TRBD1. Per the germline V gene, CDR1 is SGDLS and CDR2 is YYNGEE. Losses at the gene ends were 3 bases for V and 4 bases for J; bases not matched to a gene: 7. This CDR3 has 15 amino acids. The CDR3 bases are TGTGCCAGCAGCGGATCGACAGGGTTGAATCAGCCCCAGCATTTT. Translated: CASSGSTGLNQPQHF.

This rearrangement joins TRBV2 to TRBJ2-7; 7 nucleotides agree with TRBD1. The CDR3 has 14 residues. Trimming at V came to 6 bases and at J to 6 bases, leaving 11 bases not matched to a gene. Germline V gives CDR1 SNHLY, CDR2 FYNNEI. This CDR3 reads CASSNDRARGEQYF. CDR3 bases: TGTGCCAGCAGCAACGACAGGGCCCGCGGCGAGCAGTACTTC.

The chain combines TRBV11-3 with TRBJ2-1, with D maybe TRBD2 (5 bases). V was clipped by 2 bases and J by 6 bases, with 14 bases between them. Germline CDR1 and CDR2: SGHNT and YENEEA. CDR3 size: 15 residues. CDR3 DNA sequence: TGTGCCAGCAGCTTATTGGGCGGGTCTACCAATGAGCAGTTCTTC. Translating it yields CASSLLGGSTNEQFF.

The chain links TRBV6-5 to TRBJ1-2; 8 bases map to TRBD1. After removal of 2 bases from V and 8 bases from J, the junction contained 4 bases not matched to a gene. CDR3 length equals 13 residues. Germline CDR1 reads MNHEY; CDR2 reads SVGAGI. In DNA form, the CDR3 reads TGTGCCAGCAGTTACACTGACAGGGGCGGCTACACCTTC. This encodes CASSYTDRGGYTF.

The V and J genes are TRBV6-1 and TRBJ2-2, with D maybe TRBD1 (5 bases). Germline V gene data show CDR1 as MNHNS and CDR2 as SASEGT. This CDR3 spans 16 amino acids. Deletions cut 1 base from V and 0 bases from J, with 9 bases between. This CDR3 is CASSEVPGTNTGELFF. In DNA, the CDR3 is TGTGCCAGCAGTGAAGTTCCAGGGACGAACACCGGGGAGCTGTTTTTT.

V and J are TRBV28 and TRBJ1-1; D call uncertain. Germline assignment: CDR1 MDHEN and CDR2 SYDVKM. The V end lost 11 bases, the J end lost 3 bases, and 13 bases lay between the germline ends. This CDR3 spans 12 amino acids. DNA of the CDR3: TGTGCCTGCCGGGATCCGGACACTGAAGCTTTCTTT. Its translation: CACRDPDTEAFF.

This chain connects TRBV19 to TRBJ2-2, with a weak D call TRBD2 (7 bases). The ends were cut back, 4 bases at V and 4 bases at J, with 16 bases in the middle. CDR3 length: 16 residues. Per the germline V gene, CDR1 is LNHDA and CDR2 is SQIVND (reference sequence). CDR3 amino acids: CASSKTRGASTGELFF. Here the CDR3 DNA reads TGTGCCAGTAGTAAGACTCGGGGGGCGAGCACCGGGGAGCTGTTTTTT.

The table lists this clone with a count of one. The chain links TRBV7-6 to TRBJ2-5; TRBD1 agrees at 7 bases. Germline V gene data show CDR1 as SGHVS and CDR2 as FNYEAQ. J was trimmed by 4 bases and V by 0 bases; bases with no gene match: 14. This CDR3 region has 18 residues. The CDR3 loop is CASSLAITGTEYSETQYF. In DNA, the CDR3 is TGTGCCAGCAGCTTAGCGATAACCGGGACAGAGTATTCAGAGACCCAGTACTTC.

This clone was seen a single time. The chain combines TRBV11-2 with TRBJ2-1; 7 bases agree with TRBD1. With V trimmed by 3 bases and J by 8 bases, 4 bases remained unmatched. CDR3 length equals 13 residues. Germline V gene sequence: CDR1 SGHAT, CDR2 FQNNGV. The CDR3 spells CASSFDRVYEQFF. The CDR3 DNA is TGTGCCAGCAGCTTCGACAGGGTCTATGAGCAGTTCTTC.

This clone was recorded once. V and J are TRBV7-9 and TRBJ2-1, with TRBD1 as a possible D gene (6 bases). The V end was cut by 7 bases, the J end by 6 bases, with 13 bases between. Germline loops: CDR1 SEHNR, CDR2 FQNEAQ (reference sequence). The CDR3 is made up of 13 amino acids. CDR3 sequence: CASKGGSSNEQFF. The CDR3 DNA reads TGTGCCAGCAAAGGGGGTTCGAGCAATGAGCAGTTCTTC.

This rearrangement joins TRBV11-3 to TRBJ1-1, with TRBD1 matching 8 bases. This CDR3 has 16 amino acids. CDR1 SGHNT and CDR2 YENEEA come from the germline V gene. Trimming cost V 6 bases and J 1 base; bases outside gene matches: 10. CDR3 region: CASSREFGQGNTEAFF. CDR3 bases: TGTGCCAGCAGTAGAGAATTCGGACAGGGGAACACTGAAGCTTTCTTT.

The chain employs TRBV7-2 and TRBJ2-7; D is unclear. Looked up from germline, CDR1 is SGHTA and CDR2 is FQGNSA. The CDR3 loop spans 12 amino acids. Trimming pared 1 base from V and 4 bases from J, leaving 5 bases between. CDR3 coding DNA: TGTGCCAGCAGCTTAGGTGTATACGAGCAGTACTTC. It codes for CASSLGVYEQYF. Looking up the rest from reference TRBV7-2 and TRBJ2-7 gives the full variable domain: GAGVSQSPSNKVTEKGKDVELRCDPISGHTALYWYRQSLGQGLEFLIYFQGNSAPDKSGLPSDRFSAERTGGSVSTLTIQRTQQEDSAVYLCASSLGVYEQYFGPGTRLTVT.

This chain links TRBV18 with TRBJ1-3; D not certain. Between the trimmed V and J ends, which lost 3 bases and 1 base, there was a span of 10 bases. CDR1 is KGHSH and CDR2 is LQKENI in the germline V gene. The CDR3 is 15 amino acids. The CDR3 spells CASSPQPGSGNTIYF. The CDR3 nucleotides are TGTGCCAGCTCACCTCAACCCGGGTCTGGAAACACCATATATTTT.

The chain joins TRBV6-4 to TRBJ2-1; a possible D gene is TRBD1 (6 bases). CDR1 and CDR2 from the germline V gene are MRHNA and SNTAGT. CDR3 length: 15 amino acids. Trimming cost V 6 bases and J 2 bases, with 14 bases left between them. The CDR3 sequence: CASSPAQGTYNEQFF. CDR3 coding DNA: TGTGCCAGCAGCCCTGCCCAGGGGACCTACAATGAGCAGTTCTTC.

The chain links TRBV23-1 to TRBJ2-7; TRBD1 matches at 8 bases. TRBV23-1 qualifies as an ORF whose function is uncertain. Trimming at V came to 8 bases and at J to 5 bases, leaving 11 bases not matched to a gene. This CDR3 is 14 amino acids long. CDR3 bases: TGCGCCAGCGGAATTACAGGGGGTGCCCACGAGCAGTACTTC. Amino acid sequence: CASGITGGAHEQYF.

The chain employs TRBV14 and TRBJ2-5, with 7 bases matching TRBD1. The J segment lost 3 bases and the V segment lost 0 bases, leaving 13 bases of the junction unmatched. The CDR3 runs 18 residues. The V gene's germline CDR1 is SGHDN and CDR2 FVKESK. DNA of the CDR3: TGTGCCAGCAGCCAAGAACAGGGGTGGTTGCACGAGAAAGAGACCCAGTACTTC. Its protein is CASSQEQGWLHEKETQYF.

The chain employs TRBV5-1 and TRBJ2-5; 8 bases are shared with TRBD2. Germline CDR1 SGHRS, CDR2 YFSETQ. J lost 4 bases, V lost 4 bases, and 12 bases had no gene match. The CDR3 has 16 amino acids. CDR3 coding DNA: TGCGCCAGCAGCGTCCCGGGAGGGAGTACCTCAGAGACCCAGTACTTC. Amino acid sequence: CASSVPGGSTSETQYF.

The gene calls are TRBV14 and TRBJ1-2, with 11 bases lining up with TRBD1. This CDR3 has 15 amino acids. Germline values: CDR1 SGHDN, CDR2 FVKESK. With 0 bases clipped from V and 7 bases from J, the junction kept 4 bases outside the gene matches. The CDR3 DNA reads TGTGCCAGCAGCCAAGATTTTGGGACAGGGGGTGGCTACACCTTC. Protein sequence: CASSQDFGTGGGYTF.

This sequence joins TRBV28 and TRBJ2-1, with TRBD2 matching 9 bases. This CDR3 has 16 residues. Germline CDR1 MDHEN, CDR2 SYDVKM. J was trimmed by 5 bases and V by 2 bases; bases with no gene match: 7. The CDR3 sequence is CASSLLAGSVDNEQFF. DNA for the CDR3: TGTGCCAGCAGTTTACTAGCGGGAAGTGTAGACAATGAGCAGTTCTTC.

The CDR3 sequence is CASRQNRGRGNEQFF. CDR3 nucleotides: TGTGCCAGCAGACAAAACAGGGGGCGGGGCAATGAGCAGTTCTTC. The chain employs TRBV11-2 and TRBJ2-1, with 9 bases matching TRBD1. There are 15 residues in the CDR3. After removal of 6 bases from V and 6 bases from J, the junction contained 9 bases not matched to a gene. Per the germline V gene, CDR1 is SGHAT and CDR2 is FQNNGV. The variable domain in full, completed from reference TRBV11-2 and TRBJ2-1, reads EAGVAQSPRYKIIEKRQSVAFWCNPISGHATLYWYQQILGQGPKLLIQFQNNGVVDDSQLPKDRFSAERLKGVDSTLKIQPAKLEDSAVYLCASRQNRGRGNEQFFGPGTRLTVL.

The chain couples TRBV6-1 to TRBJ2-7, with D possibly being TRBD2 (6 bases). Germline-derived CDR1 and CDR2 are MNHNS and SASEGT. Between the trimmed V and J ends, which lost 2 bases and 9 bases, there was a span of 14 bases. CDR3 size: 13 residues. The CDR3 loop is CASSERELIGQYF. CDR3 bases: TGTGCCAGCAGTGAACGGGAGCTTATCGGGCAGTACTTC.

CDR3 in amino acids: CAWRTSGGRYQETQYF. In DNA form, the CDR3 reads TGTGCCTGGAGGACTAGCGGGGGACGATACCAAGAGACCCAGTACTTC. This chain connects TRBV30 to TRBJ2-5; 12 bases are shared with TRBD2. CDR3 length equals 16 residues. V lost 3 bases, J lost 0 bases, and 5 bases stayed unmatched. The germline V gene encodes CDR1 GTSNPN and CDR2 SVGIG (reference sequence).

This clone was counted a single time. The chain employs TRBV5-1 and TRBJ2-2, with TRBD2 matching over 9 bases. The trim removed 5 bases at V and 7 bases at J, leaving 15 bases unmatched. This CDR3 has 17 amino acids. Germline V gene data show CDR1 as SGHRS and CDR2 as YFSETQ. Written as DNA, the CDR3 is TGCGCCAGCAGTTGGGGACCGGGACTAGCTACTGGCGGGGAGCTGTTTTTT. It specifies CASSWGPGLATGGELFF.

The V call is TRBV2, the J call TRBJ1-1; possible D gene TRBD1, 5 bases. V lost 8 bases, J lost 6 bases, and 10 bases lay in between. Per germline, CDR1 SNHLY and CDR2 FYNNEI. This CDR3 has 11 amino acids. The CDR3 loop reads CASQGYAEAFF. The CDR3 DNA is TGTGCCAGCCAGGGTTACGCTGAAGCTTTCTTT.

A single count supports this clone. The chain joins TRBV30 to TRBJ1-5; D not certain. V was trimmed by 3 bases and J by 2 bases, leaving 8 bases between them. The germline CDR1 and CDR2 sequences are GTSNPN and SVGIG (reference sequence). The CDR3 consists of 13 residues. In DNA form, the CDR3 reads TGTGCCTGGAGAACAGATGGCAATCAGCCCCAGCATTTT. Residues: CAWRTDGNQPQHF.

The rearrangement joins TRBV5-4 to TRBJ2-5; possibly TRBD2 for D (6 bases). The CDR3 runs 15 residues. Germline lookup yields CDR1 SGHNT and CDR2 YYREEE (reference sequence). Trimming left V 2 bases short and J 5 bases short, with 16 bases between. The CDR3 loop is CASSFWRDPAETQYF. CDR3 nucleotide sequence: TGTGCCAGCAGCTTTTGGCGGGACCCAGCGGAGACCCAGTACTTC.

V is TRBV4-1 and J is TRBJ2-2; 8 bases fit TRBD2. Looked up from germline, CDR1 is MGHRA and CDR2 is YSYEKL. CDR3 length equals 19 residues. V trimming: 2 bases; J trimming: 10 bases; junction bases outside the gene matches: 21. DNA for the CDR3: TGCGCCAGCAGCCAATATATTACGGGACTAGTGGATTCCGGTGCGGAGCTGTTTTTT. This codes for CASSQYITGLVDSGAELFF.

The rearrangement uses TRBV7-2 and TRBJ2-5, with TRBD2 matching over 14 bases. The germline V gene has CDR1 SGHTA and CDR2 FQGNSA. The length of the CDR3 is 18 residues. With V trimmed by 0 bases and J by 3 bases, 6 bases remained unmatched. The CDR3 DNA reads TGTGCCAGCAGCTTAGCTGTCGGACTAGCGGGAGGCAAAGAGACCCAGTACTTC. Its translation: CASSLAVGLAGGKETQYF.

This rearrangement joins TRBV19 to TRBJ1-5, with a weak D call TRBD1 (6 bases). The CDR3 covers 13 residues. Germline lookup yields CDR1 LNHDA and CDR2 SQIVND (reference sequence). Trimming removed 5 bases from V and 5 bases from J, with 10 bases in between. The CDR3 coding sequence is TGTGCCAGTAGTGCGGACAGAGATCAGCCCCAGCATTTT. Translated: CASSADRDQPQHF.